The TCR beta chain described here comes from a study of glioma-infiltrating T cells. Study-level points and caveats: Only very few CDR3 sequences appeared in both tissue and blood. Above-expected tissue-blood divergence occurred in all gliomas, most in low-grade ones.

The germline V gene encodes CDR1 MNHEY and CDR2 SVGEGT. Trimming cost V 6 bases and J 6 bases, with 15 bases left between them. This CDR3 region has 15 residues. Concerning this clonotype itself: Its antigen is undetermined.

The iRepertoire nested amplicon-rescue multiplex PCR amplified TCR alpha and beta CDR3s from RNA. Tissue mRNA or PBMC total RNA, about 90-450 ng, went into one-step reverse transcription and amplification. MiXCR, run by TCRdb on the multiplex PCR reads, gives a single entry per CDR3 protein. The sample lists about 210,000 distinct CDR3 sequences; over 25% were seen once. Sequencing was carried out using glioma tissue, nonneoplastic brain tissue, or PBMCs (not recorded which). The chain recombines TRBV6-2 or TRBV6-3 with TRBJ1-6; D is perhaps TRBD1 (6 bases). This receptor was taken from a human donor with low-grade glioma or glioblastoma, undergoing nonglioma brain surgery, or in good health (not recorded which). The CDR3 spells CASSILDRFNSPLHF. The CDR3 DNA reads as TGTGCCAGCAGCATCCTCGACAGGTTTAATTCACCCCTCCACTTT.